The next 9 T cell receptor beta chains were all read from a single sample in a study of PD-1 blockade in classical Hodgkin lymphoma (dated by TCRdb to 2019 to 2021). Library generation was performed with the immunoSEQ multiplex PCR assay. TCRdb's version of the immuneACCESS table is confined to in-frame rearrangements and falls short of the full clone set. An unresolved V gene accounts for under half of the shortfall where checked; the remainder is of unknown origin. The sample table contains about 24,000 clones; only one count was recorded for 80% to 85% of them. Clones ranked in the top ten supply roughly a fifth of the sample. According to the study, the label for this sample's time point signals: cycle 2 day 1 (C2D1) of nivolumab. Every trial patient had relapsed after autologous stem cell transplantation, and cohorts A, B and C differed in prior brentuximab vedotin exposure. The specimen comprised peripheral blood mononuclear cells (PBMCs), sampled before the second cycle of nivolumab. Source of these receptors: a human donor with classical Hodgkin lymphoma.

V is TRBV7-9 and J is TRBJ1-1, with no clear D. Per the germline V gene, CDR1 is SEHNR and CDR2 is FQNEAQ (reference sequence). The CDR3 has 13 residues. The V end was cut by 1 base, the J end by 7 bases, with 10 bases between. In DNA, the CDR3 is TGTGCCAGCAGCTTAGGGTCAGCCCATGAAGCTTTCTTT. This gives the protein CASSLGSAHEAFF.

For this clone: An end of the junction does not agree with germline; a read error may underlie this. CDR3 sequence reads: CSVEEFLSGSSYNEQFF. CDR3 coding DNA: TGCAGCGTGGAAGAATTTCTGAGCGGGAGCTCCTACAATGAGCAGTTCTTC. The rearrangement uses TRBV29-1 and TRBJ2-1, with 8 bases lining up with TRBD2. This CDR3 region has 17 residues. Per germline, CDR1 SQVTM and CDR2 ANQGSEA.

The V and J genes are TRBV6-1 and TRBJ2-3; 7 bases align to TRBD1. The V and J ends lost 4 bases and 0 bases, in that order; junction bases with no gene match: 4. The CDR3 consists of 15 residues. Germline V lookup: CDR1 MNHNS, CDR2 SASEGT. The CDR3: CASSAGQPSTDTQYF. DNA of the CDR3: TGTGCCAGCAGTGCGGGACAGCCTAGCACAGATACGCAGTATTTT.

The chain links TRBV28 to TRBJ2-1; 8 nucleotides align to TRBD2. Germline V gene lookup returns CDR1 MDHEN and CDR2 SYDVKM. Losses at the gene ends were 1 base for V and 5 bases for J; bases not matched to a gene: 10. The CDR3 extends over 17 amino acids. The CDR3 bases are TGTGCCAGCAGTTTATCACTAGCGGCAACGGGGGACAATGAGCAGTTCTTC. This gives the protein CASSLSLAATGDNEQFF. Filled out from reference TRBV28 and TRBJ2-1, the complete variable domain reads DVKVTQSSRYLVKRTGEKVFLECVQDMDHENMFWYRQDPGLGLRLIYFSYDVKMKEKGDIPEGYSVSREKKERFSLILESASTNQTSMYLCASSLSLAATGDNEQFFGPGTRLTVL.

The chain uses TRBV6-1 and TRBJ2-3, with D perhaps matching TRBD2 (5 bases). Per germline, CDR1 MNHNS and CDR2 SASEGT. The CDR3 consists of 15 residues. V gave up 2 bases and J gave up 3 bases, with 12 bases separating them. The CDR3 loop is CASSEPRGRTDTQYF. Here the CDR3 DNA reads TGTGCCAGCAGTGAACCCCGGGGAAGGACAGATACGCAGTATTTT.

The CDR3: CASSWGHKNTEAFF. The CDR3 nucleotides are TGTGCCAGCAGCTGGGGACACAAGAACACTGAAGCTTTCTTT. The J gene is TRBJ1-1, the V gene TRBV11-2, with D possibly TRBD1 on 6 matching bases. The V gene lost 4 bases and the J gene lost 1 base, with 10 bases spanning the gap. Germline V gene data show CDR1 as SGHAT and CDR2 as FQNNGV. This CDR3 is built from 14 residues.

CDR3 sequence reads: CASSKWASGPPFVETQYF. DNA of the CDR3: TGTGCCAGCAGCAAGTGGGCTAGCGGACCCCCGTTTGTAGAGACCCAGTACTTC. The rearrangement links TRBV21-1 to TRBJ2-5; the table's D call, TRBD2, has no DNA check behind it. TRBV21-1 is assigned pseudogene status. The CDR3 contains 18 residues.

This rearrangement joins TRBV5-1 to TRBJ2-3; D assignment may be TRBD1 or TRBD2 (5 bases each). The CDR3 covers 16 residues. Trimming left V 0 bases short and J 4 bases short, with 15 bases between. Germline assignment: CDR1 SGHRS and CDR2 YFSETQ. The CDR3: CASSLGWGNGPDTQYF. CDR3 DNA sequence: TGCGCCAGCAGCTTGGGTTGGGGGAATGGACCAGATACGCAGTATTTT. Full variable domain (rest looked up from reference TRBV5-1 and TRBJ2-3): KAGVTQTPRYLIKTRGQQVTLSCSPISGHRSVSWYQQTPGQGLQFLFEYFSETQRNKGNFPGRFSGRQFSNSRSEMNVSTLELGDSALYLCASSLGWGNGPDTQYFGPGTRLTVL.

The chain is built from TRBV1 and TRBJ2-2. TRBV1 is recorded as a pseudogene. CDR3 length equals 18 residues. The CDR3 is CTSSQDRSILKYTGELFF. The CDR3 nucleotides read TGCACCAGCAGCCAAGACCGATCGATTCTTAAGTACACCGGGGAGCTGTTTTTT.